Following are 11 T cell receptor beta chains from one sample sequenced in a study of blood T cell repertoires in COVID-19. Data came from immunoSEQ multiplex PCR; TCRdb stores just in-frame clones and leaves some out. The sample consists of fewer than 200,000 clones, about four fifths of them appearing once. Source material: peripheral blood. These receptors were taken from an older woman with COVID-19, enrolled during active disease.

In this sample, this clone turned up a few times. The chain carries TRBV30 and TRBJ1-2; D not resolved. Germline CDR1 reads GTSNPN; CDR2 reads SVGIG (reference sequence). Trimming removed 7 bases at V and 4 bases at J, with 7 bases between. This CDR3 contains 10 residues. CDR3 sequence reads: CASFFYGYTF. For the CDR3, the DNA is TGTGCCTCCTTCTTCTATGGCTACACCTTC.

The V call is TRBV18, the J call TRBJ2-7; D possibly corresponds to TRBD2 (6 bases). V lost 3 bases and J lost 0, with 9 bases in between. Looked up from germline, CDR1 is KGHSH and CDR2 is LQKENI. The CDR3 consists of 14 residues. CDR3 amino acids: CASSPAGLSYEQYV. The CDR3 DNA is TGTGCCAGCTCACCGGCGGGACTCTCCTACGAGCAGTACGTC.

This clone was seen once. The J gene is TRBJ2-5, the V gene TRBV30; D possibly corresponds to TRBD2 (5 bases). Germline values: CDR1 GTSNPN, CDR2 SVGIG (reference sequence). CDR3 size: 14 residues. Trimming shortened V by 4 bases and J by 5 bases, and 17 bases separated the two germline ends. This CDR3 is CAWTIPGGFETQYF. CDR3 sequence (DNA): TGTGCCTGGACCATCCCTGGCGGGTTCGAGACCCAGTACTTC.

The table lists this clone with a count of one. CDR3 nucleotide sequence: TGTGCCAGCAGCGTAGTTGAGACAGTGAACACTGAAGCTTTCTTT. This translates into CASSVVETVNTEAFF. This chain uses TRBV9 with TRBJ1-1; D may be TRBD1 (5 bases). The CDR3 is 15 amino acids. CDR1 is SGDLS and CDR2 is YYNGEE in the germline V gene. Trimming cost V 0 bases and J 0 bases, with 9 bases left between them. Complete variable domain (other parts from reference TRBV9 and TRBJ1-1): DSGVTQTPKHLITATGQRVTLRCSPRSGDLSVYWYQQSLDQGLQFLIQYYNGEERAKGNILERFSAQQFPDLHSELNLSSLELGDSALYFCASSVVETVNTEAFFGQGTRLTVV.

The chain couples TRBV29-1 to TRBJ2-7; 7 bases fit TRBD1. Germline values: CDR1 SQVTM, CDR2 ANQGSEA. The CDR3 covers 12 residues. V shed 6 bases and J 3 bases; nucleotides not matched to a gene: 5. CDR3: CSVRDSLYEQYF. DNA of the CDR3: TGCAGCGTGAGGGACAGCCTCTACGAGCAGTACTTC.

The V and J genes are TRBV3-1 (or the pseudogene TRBV3-2) and TRBJ1-5; TRBD1 might be the D (5 bases). CDR3 length equals 16 residues. Trimming removed 3 bases from V and 3 bases from J, with 15 bases in between. The V gene's germline CDR1 is LGHDT and CDR2 YNNKEL (reference sequence). The CDR3: CASSQGLGALNQPQHF. The CDR3, as DNA: TGTGCCAGCAGCCAGGGCCTAGGGGCCCTCAATCAGCCCCAGCATTTT.

The rearrangement joins TRBV28 to TRBJ2-1; the match to TRBD1 covers 8 bases. CDR1 MDHEN and CDR2 SYDVKM come from the germline V gene. V gave up 4 bases and J gave up 2 bases; unmatched junction bases: 7. This CDR3 region has 16 residues. CDR3 protein: CASSSLAGGPYNEQFF. CDR3 nucleotide sequence: TGTGCCAGCAGTTCCCTAGCAGGGGGCCCCTACAATGAGCAGTTCTTC.

This chain joins TRBV29-1 and TRBJ2-5; the match to TRBD1 covers 10 bases. The germline V gene encodes CDR1 SQVTM and CDR2 ANQGSEA. Germline trimming cut 8 bases from V and 6 bases from J; bases unmatched to any gene: 18. CDR3 length equals 16 residues. The chain's CDR3 is CSSEGGETGGLKTQYF. The CDR3 nucleotides read TGCAGCTCCGAGGGTGGCGAGACAGGGGGCCTAAAGACCCAGTACTTC.

The gene calls are TRBV11-1 and TRBJ2-7; 7 bases map to TRBD1. The germline V gene has CDR1 SGHAT and CDR2 FQDESV (reference sequence). This CDR3 has 14 residues. The V gene end was trimmed by 4 bases and the J gene end by 1 base; junction bases not matched to a gene: 4. CDR3 amino acids: CASSSRQGSYEQYF. The CDR3 DNA reads as TGTGCCAGCAGCTCCAGACAGGGATCCTACGAGCAGTACTTC. The full variable domain, with the rest looked up from reference TRBV11-1 and TRBJ2-7, is EAEVAQSPRYKITEKSQAVAFWCDPISGHATLYWYRQILGQGPELLVQFQDESVVDDSQLPKDRFSAERLKGVDSTLKIQPAELGDSAMYLCASSSRQGSYEQYFGPGTRLTVT.

The gene calls are TRBV28 and TRBJ2-7, with D possibly matching TRBD2 (6 bases). The CDR3 has 14 amino acids. Germline lookup yields CDR1 MDHEN and CDR2 SYDVKM. Trimming cost V 4 bases and J 1 base, with 11 bases left between them. In nucleotides, the CDR3 is TGTGCCAGCAGTTACCCAGGGAGGTCCTACGAGCAGTACTTC. Translation: CASSYPGRSYEQYF.

This clone was seen just once. V gene TRBV6-1 combines with J gene TRBJ1-2; a weak D match, TRBD1 (6 bases). CDR1 is MNHNS, CDR2 SASEGT, per germline. The CDR3 has 14 residues. The V end was cut by 3 bases, the J end by 5 bases, with 13 bases between. CDR3 residues: CASSEPTGVYGYTF. The CDR3 DNA follows: TGTGCCAGCAGTGAGCCGACAGGAGTATATGGCTACACCTTC.